These 4 T cell receptor beta chains were sequenced from one sample in a study of blood T cell repertoires in COVID-19 (dated by TCRdb to about 2020). Library generation was performed with the immunoSEQ multiplex PCR assay. Sourced from immuneACCESS, this table was stored by TCRdb with only in-frame sequences that have V and J called. A share of the clones is absent; for the studies checked, an unresolved V gene accounts for under half, and the remainder has no known explanation. Counted in this sample were under 150,000 clones; 80% to 90% of them appeared once. The biggest ten clones account for less than 4% of the sample. The material sequenced was peripheral blood. The receptors stem from a woman aged 55-69 years with active COVID-19.

The DNA for the CDR3 is TGTGCCAGCAGCTTAGGGGACAGGGGAGATCTCGTAGCTTTCTTT. Amino acid sequence: CASSLGDRGDLVAFF. The chain couples TRBV7-8 to TRBJ1-1; 10 bases line up with TRBD1. CDR3 length: 15 residues. Per the germline V gene, CDR1 is SGHVS and CDR2 is FQNEAQ. Unmatched junction bases numbered 9, after V lost 1 base and J lost 10 bases. Complete variable domain (other parts from reference TRBV7-8 and TRBJ1-1): GAGVSQSPRYKVAKRGQDVALRCDPISGHVSLFWYQQALGQGPEFLTYFQNEAQLDKSGLPSDRFFAERPEGSVSTLKIQRTQQEDSAVYLCASSLGDRGDLVAFFGQGTRLTVV.

This chain joins TRBV7-2 and TRBJ2-1; 8 bases fit TRBD1. After removal of 4 bases from V and 2 bases from J, the junction contained 10 bases not matched to a gene. The germline gives CDR1 SGHTA, CDR2 FQGNSA. This CDR3 is built from 17 residues. The CDR3 region has the DNA TGTGCCAGCAGCTCCGCTCGACAGGGGAGTACCTACAATGAGCAGTTCTTC. It codes for CASSSARQGSTYNEQFF.

In this sample, this clone turned up once. The J gene is TRBJ2-7, the V gene TRBV28; 8 bases match TRBD2. Trimming removed 5 bases from V and 6 bases from J; junction bases left unmatched: 15. The CDR3 extends over 16 amino acids. From germline, CDR1 is MDHEN and CDR2 SYDVKM. The CDR3 DNA is TGTGCCAGCAGTATCCCCCGGGGGGGGAGGTTCGGCGAGCAGTACTTC. It specifies CASSIPRGGRFGEQYF.

The chain links TRBV19 to TRBJ2-5; 8 bases map to TRBD1. Germline CDR1 reads LNHDA; CDR2 reads SQIVND (reference sequence). The CDR3 is 16 residues long. Trimming at V came to 4 bases and at J to 4 bases, leaving 11 bases not matched to a gene. CDR3 DNA: TGTGCCAGTAGTAGACTTGGACAGGGATGGGGAGAGACCCAGTACTTC. It specifies CASSRLGQGWGETQYF. The whole variable domain, remainder taken from reference TRBV19 and TRBJ2-5, is DGGITQSPKYLFRKEGQNVTLSCEQNLNHDAMYWYRQDPGQGLRLIYYSQIVNDFQKGDIAEGYSVSREKKESFPLTVTSAQKNPTAFYLCASSRLGQGWGETQYFGPGTRLLVL.